Listed below are T cell receptor beta chains from one sample, sequenced in a study of technical replicates of blood from several donors. TCRdb's table, derived via immunoSEQ multiplex PCR, lists solely in-frame clones and lacks some. The repertoire holds about 62,000 clones, with about nine tenths as singletons. Input material: PBMCs. These receptor sequences come from a human donor in good health. Some clones in this sample may be carry-over from other donors' samples. Each CDR3 is given with its conserved first and last residue. The order of the fields is clone size, D gene, V gene, J gene, CDR3 protein, CDR3 DNA. The D gene is left open where the match is weak. Clone size appears in some rows only: once, few, many, or a class for an expanded clone.

clone size: .
D gene: TRBD1
V gene: TRBV7-9
J gene: TRBJ2-5
CDR3 protein: CASSPYWTGQETQYF
CDR3 DNA: TGTGCCAGCAGCCCCTACTGGACAGGTCAAGAGACCCAGTACTTC

clone size: .
D gene: TRBD2
V gene: TRBV4-1
J gene: TRBJ2-3
CDR3 protein: CASSRSGGQRLTDTQYF
CDR3 DNA: TGCGCCAGCAGCCGATCGGGGGGTCAGCGCCTCACAGATACGCAGTATTTT

clone size: .
D gene: .
V gene: TRBV2
J gene: TRBJ2-5
CDR3 protein: CASSPSSPSAEQTQYF
CDR3 DNA: TGTGCCAGCAGCCCGTCGTCGCCTAGCGCCGAGCAGACCCAGTACTTC

clone size: few
D gene: TRBD1
V gene: TRBV5-6
J gene: TRBJ1-1
CDR3 protein: CASSSRTGDKATEAFF
CDR3 DNA: TGTGCCAGCAGCTCTAGGACAGGGGATAAGGCCACTGAAGCTTTCTTT

clone size: .
D gene: TRBD2
V gene: TRBV7-9
J gene: TRBJ2-1
CDR3 protein: CASSQNSGGAYNEQFF
CDR3 DNA: TGTGCCAGCAGCCAGAACAGCGGGGGGGCATACAATGAGCAGTTCTTC

clone size: .
D gene: .
V gene: TRBV2
J gene: TRBJ2-5
CDR3 protein: CASRGGRETQYF
CDR3 DNA: TGTGCCAGCAGAGGAGGGCGAGAGACCCAGTACTTC

clone size: .
D gene: .
V gene: TRBV7-2
J gene: TRBJ1-4
CDR3 protein: CASSSMSTGRGEKLFF
CDR3 DNA: TGTGCCAGCAGCTCGATGTCGACAGGAAGGGGGGAAAAACTGTTTTTT

clone size: .
D gene: .
V gene: TRBV12-5
J gene: TRBJ1-5
CDR3 protein: CASGSTGPNQPQHF
CDR3 DNA: TGTGCTAGTGGTTCTACAGGGCCCAATCAGCCCCAGCATTTT

clone size: once
D gene: TRBD1
V gene: TRBV4-2
J gene: TRBJ2-4
CDR3 protein: CASSQGQGAYQYF
CDR3 DNA: TGTGCCAGCAGCCAAGGACAGGGGGCATATCAGTACTTC

clone size: .
D gene: TRBD2
V gene: TRBV4-2
J gene: TRBJ2-6
CDR3 protein: CASSLLPAGGSSGANVLTF
CDR3 DNA: TGTGCCAGCAGCCTGCTCCCAGCGGGAGGGTCGTCGGGGGCCAACGTCCTGACTTTC

clone size: .
D gene: TRBD1
V gene: TRBV6-5
J gene: TRBJ1-6
CDR3 protein: CASSTAGGNSPLHF
CDR3 DNA: TGTGCCAGCAGTACCGCAGGGGGAAATTCACCCCTCCACTTT

clone size: .
D gene: .
V gene: TRBV7-2
J gene: TRBJ1-1
CDR3 protein: CASSLVAGVMNTEAFF
CDR3 DNA: TGTGCCAGCAGCTTAGTAGCAGGGGTCATGAACACTGAAGCTTTCTTT

clone size: .
D gene: .
V gene: TRBV11-2
J gene: TRBJ2-3
CDR3 protein: CASSPDQRVTDTQYF
CDR3 DNA: TGTGCCAGCAGCCCTGACCAGCGGGTAACAGATACGCAGTATTTT

clone size: .
D gene: TRBD2
V gene: TRBV2
J gene: TRBJ2-5
CDR3 protein: CASSPAGGRETQYF
CDR3 DNA: TGTGCCAGCAGCCCAGCGGGGGGGCGCGAGACCCAGTACTTC

clone size: .
D gene: TRBD1
V gene: TRBV7-2
J gene: TRBJ2-4
CDR3 protein: CASSFTGGNPSNIQYF
CDR3 DNA: TGTGCCAGCAGCTTTACAGGGGGGAATCCGTCGAACATTCAGTACTTC

clone size: few
D gene: TRBD1
V gene: TRBV11-3
J gene: TRBJ1-1
CDR3 protein: CASSRTGNTEAFF
CDR3 DNA: TGTGCCAGCAGCCGGACAGGGAACACTGAAGCTTTCTTT

clone size: .
D gene: .
V gene: TRBV19
J gene: TRBJ2-4
CDR3 protein: CASSRGQGKNIQYF
CDR3 DNA: TGTGCCAGTAGTCGAGGACAAGGCAAAAACATTCAGTACTTC

clone size: .
D gene: TRBD1
V gene: TRBV10-3
J gene: TRBJ1-2
CDR3 protein: CAISERQGLGYTF
CDR3 DNA: TGTGCCATCAGTGAGAGACAGGGATTGGGCTACACCTTC

clone size: .
D gene: TRBD1
V gene: TRBV9
J gene: TRBJ1-2
CDR3 protein: CASSVVGTAYGYTF
CDR3 DNA: TGTGCCAGCAGCGTAGTCGGGACAGCGTATGGCTACACCTTC

clone size: .
D gene: TRBD2
V gene: TRBV4-1
J gene: TRBJ2-7
CDR3 protein: CASSHTSGGSYEQYF
CDR3 DNA: TGCGCCAGCAGCCACACCAGCGGGGGCTCCTACGAGCAGTACTTC

clone size: .
D gene: .
V gene: TRBV2
J gene: TRBJ1-3
CDR3 protein: CASRDGVPGNTIYF
CDR3 DNA: TGTGCCAGCAGGGACGGGGTTCCGGGAAACACCATATATTTT

clone size: .
D gene: .
V gene: TRBV10-3
J gene: TRBJ1-2
CDR3 protein: CAITGLANYGYTF
CDR3 DNA: TGTGCAATCACAGGCCTTGCTAACTATGGCTACACCTTC

clone size: .
D gene: .
V gene: TRBV5-6
J gene: TRBJ1-2
CDR3 protein: CASSLDAENLAF
CDR3 DNA: TGTGCCAGCAGCTTGGATGCGGAGAATTTGGCCTTC

clone size: once
D gene: .
V gene: TRBV15
J gene: TRBJ1-5
CDR3 protein: CATSRDSSNQPQHF
CDR3 DNA: TGTGCCACCAGCAGGGACTCTAGCAATCAGCCCCAGCATTTT

clone size: .
D gene: .
V gene: TRBV5-1
J gene: TRBJ2-1
CDR3 protein: CASRSGTLSSYNEQFF
CDR3 DNA: TGCGCCAGCAGGTCGGGTACACTGAGCTCCTACAATGAGCAGTTCTTC

clone size: .
D gene: TRBD2
V gene: TRBV4-2
J gene: TRBJ2-1
CDR3 protein: CASSQMGTSGRYEQFF
CDR3 DNA: TGTGCCAGCAGCCAAATGGGAACTAGCGGGAGATATGAGCAGTTCTTC

clone size: .
D gene: TRBD2
V gene: TRBV9
J gene: TRBJ2-1
CDR3 protein: CASSVGGGNEQFF
CDR3 DNA: TGTGCCAGCAGCGTAGGGGGGGGCAATGAGCAGTTCTTC

clone size: .
D gene: .
V gene: TRBV6-1
J gene: TRBJ1-2
CDR3 protein: CASSEARLANYGYTF
CDR3 DNA: TGTGCCAGCAGTGAAGCCAGGTTGGCTAACTATGGCTACACCTTC

clone size: .
D gene: TRBD2
V gene: TRBV10-3
J gene: TRBJ2-1
CDR3 protein: CAIPLTSGGPGLSYNEQFF
CDR3 DNA: TGTGCCATCCCCCTGACTAGCGGGGGGCCAGGTCTGTCCTACAATGAGCAGTTCTTC

clone size: .
D gene: TRBD1
V gene: TRBV14
J gene: TRBJ1-6
CDR3 protein: CASSSDRGANSPLHF
CDR3 DNA: TGTGCCAGCAGCTCAGACAGGGGGGCTAATTCACCCCTCCACTTT

clone size: .
D gene: .
V gene: TRBV7-2
J gene: TRBJ1-1
CDR3 protein: CASSSHQGNTEAFF
CDR3 DNA: TGTGCCAGCAGCTCTCATCAGGGGAACACTGAAGCTTTCTTT

clone size: .
D gene: .
V gene: TRBV2
J gene: TRBJ1-6
CDR3 protein: CARGDNSPLHF
CDR3 DNA: TGTGCCAGGGGAGATAATTCACCCCTCCACTTT

clone size: .
D gene: TRBD1
V gene: TRBV7-9
J gene: TRBJ1-4
CDR3 protein: CASSASQDRGHEKLFF
CDR3 DNA: TGTGCCAGCAGCGCCTCCCAGGACAGGGGGCATGAAAAACTGTTTTTT

clone size: once
D gene: TRBD2
V gene: TRBV4-3
J gene: TRBJ2-7
CDR3 protein: CASSIWRGAAYEQYF
CDR3 DNA: TGCGCCAGCAGTATCTGGCGGGGGGCTGCCTACGAGCAGTACTTC

clone size: .
D gene: TRBD2
V gene: TRBV11-2
J gene: TRBJ2-1
CDR3 protein: CASSLAGLAGIEQFF
CDR3 DNA: TGTGCCAGCAGCTTAGCTGGACTAGCGGGAATTGAGCAGTTCTTC

clone size: once
D gene: TRBD1
V gene: TRBV5-1
J gene: TRBJ1-1
CDR3 protein: CASGQQGGSTEAFF
CDR3 DNA: TGCGCCAGCGGACAACAGGGGGGGTCCACTGAAGCTTTCTTT

clone size: .
D gene: TRBD1
V gene: TRBV7-2
J gene: TRBJ2-5
CDR3 protein: CASTRRGTETQYF
CDR3 DNA: TGTGCCAGCACACGCAGGGGGACAGAGACCCAGTACTTC

clone size: once
D gene: TRBD1
V gene: TRBV7-2
J gene: TRBJ1-2
CDR3 protein: CASSLTPGTEDYGYTF
CDR3 DNA: TGTGCCAGCAGCTTAACCCCTGGGACAGAGGACTATGGCTACACCTTC

clone size: once
D gene: TRBD1
V gene: TRBV13
J gene: TRBJ2-3
CDR3 protein: CASSGTGVTDTQYF
CDR3 DNA: TGTGCCAGTAGCGGGACAGGGGTAACAGATACGCAGTATTTT

clone size: .
D gene: TRBD2
V gene: TRBV6-4
J gene: TRBJ2-1
CDR3 protein: CASSDGGGAYNEQFF
CDR3 DNA: TGTGCCAGCAGTGACGGCGGGGGGGCCTACAATGAGCAGTTCTTC

clone size: .
D gene: .
V gene: TRBV6-5
J gene: TRBJ1-4
CDR3 protein: CASSYAISGEKLFF
CDR3 DNA: TGTGCCAGCAGTTACGCCATCTCGGGTGAAAAACTGTTTTTT

clone size: .
D gene: TRBD2
V gene: TRBV5-5
J gene: TRBJ2-1
CDR3 protein: CASSRDYSGPYNEQFF
CDR3 DNA: TGTGCCAGCAGCCGGGACTATTCAGGGCCCTACAATGAGCAGTTCTTC

clone size: .
D gene: TRBD1
V gene: TRBV18
J gene: TRBJ1-3
CDR3 protein: CASSPEQGQGNTIYF
CDR3 DNA: TGTGCCAGCTCACCGGAGCAGGGACAGGGAAACACCATATATTTT